Each of the 14 T cell receptor beta chains below was sequenced from the same sample in a study of T cells in Graves' hyperthyroidism and ophthalmopathy. Authors of the study amplified TCR beta CDR3 regions from RNA transcripts. The TCR CDR3 was amplified in a first-round RT-PCR using the HTBI primer set. One entry per CDR3 protein, called by TCRdb with MiXCR from the multiplex PCR reads. The sample holds 500,000 to 600,000 distinct CDR3 sequences; around 46% are singletons and the top ten take roughly 19%. Input material: peripheral blood or thyroid tissue (not recorded which). Source of these receptors: an adult woman with Graves' disease, either hyperthyroidism or ophthalmopathy (not recorded which).

At least ten counts were recorded for this clonotype. The chain carries TRBV6-1 and TRBJ1-5; 7 bases are shared with TRBD1. The trim removed 7 bases at V and 2 bases at J, leaving 17 bases unmatched. This CDR3 has 18 amino acids. The germline V gene encodes CDR1 MNHNS and CDR2 SASEGT. This CDR3 is CASTRVPGQRYGNQPQHF. CDR3 DNA: TGTGCCAGCACCCGAGTCCCGGGACAGAGGTATGGCAATCAGCCCCAGCATTTT.

This clonotype has a count of ten or more. This sequence joins TRBV20-1 and TRBJ2-7; D perhaps matches TRBD1 (5 bases). The germline V gene encodes CDR1 DFQATT and CDR2 SNEGSKA (reference sequence). This CDR3 spans 12 amino acids. V shed 2 bases and J shed 7 bases, with 12 bases lying between them. CDR3 sequence reads: CSARQGSGEQYF. CDR3 DNA: TGCAGTGCTAGACAGGGCTCCGGGGAGCAGTACTTC.

The V and J genes are TRBV7-6 and TRBJ2-7; D assignment may be TRBD1 or TRBD2 (5 bases each). CDR1 and CDR2 (germline): SGHVS, FNYEAQ. The length of the CDR3 is 13 residues. V gave up 2 bases and J gave up 6 bases, with 11 bases separating them. The CDR3 region has the DNA TGTGCCAGCAGCTTATCGGGACGGGGCGAGCAGTACGTC. It codes for CASSLSGRGEQYV.

About this clonotype itself: At one end, the junction sequence differs from germline, possibly due to a read error. This CDR3 reads CASSDGRDPGELFF. The CDR3 DNA reads as TGTGCCAGCAGTGACGGCAGGGATCCCGGGGAGCTGTTTTTT. V usage is TRBV10-3 and J usage is TRBJ2-2, with a possible D match to TRBD1 (5 bases). Per the germline V gene, CDR1 is ENHRY and CDR2 is SYGVKD. The CDR3 is 14 residues long.

To note about this clonotype: A read error may produce the germline difference seen at one junction end. This chain uses TRBV7-2 with TRBJ1-2, with 8 nucleotides matching TRBD1. CDR1 is SGHTA and CDR2 is FQGNSA in the germline V gene. The CDR3 is 15 residues long. This chain's CDR3 is CASRQGELRAYSYTF. CDR3 DNA sequence: TGTGCCAGCAGACAGGGGGAACTAAGGGCCTATAGCTACACCTTC.

This clonotype was seen a few times. The chain has TRBV29-1 and TRBJ2-5; D might be TRBD1 or TRBD2, each matching 6 bases. The ends were cut back, 5 bases at V and 1 base at J, with 11 bases in the middle. The germline V gene encodes CDR1 SQVTM and CDR2 ANQGSEA. The CDR3 sequence is 13 residues long. As DNA, the CDR3 is TGCAGCGTTCCCGGGGGCCTCCAAGAGACCCAGTACTTC. Its translation: CSVPGGLQETQYF.

This clonotype was counted between two and nine times. The chain has TRBV24-1 and TRBJ1-2, with a possible D match to TRBD1 (6 bases). The V end lost 3 bases, the J end lost 3 bases, and 13 bases lay between the germline ends. The CDR3 loop spans 15 amino acids. In germline, CDR1 is KGHDR, CDR2 SFDVKD. In DNA, the CDR3 is TGTGCCACCAGTGATAGGACAGCTACGGACTATGGCTACACCTTC. As protein: CATSDRTATDYGYTF.

CDR3 bases: TGTGCCAGCAGTCCGGGTTGGGCGGGAGAGACCCAGTACTTC. Translation gives CASSPGWAGETQYF. The chain has TRBV28 and TRBJ2-5; D is possibly TRBD2 (5 bases). The ends were cut back, 5 bases at V and 4 bases at J, with 14 bases in the middle. This CDR3 has 14 amino acids. CDR1 MDHEN and CDR2 SYDVKM come from the germline V gene.

As concerns this clonotype: The junction does not match germline at one end; this may be a read error. CDR3 DNA sequence: TGTGCTAGCAGCTTATTAGGACAGTGGGACTTC. It encodes CASSLLGQWDF. The chain recombines TRBV7-7 with TRBJ2-7; the D gene is possibly TRBD1 (6 bases). This CDR3 contains 11 residues. From germline, CDR1 is SSHAT and CDR2 FNYEAQ (reference sequence).

This clonotype was recorded at least ten times. This sequence joins TRBV5-1 and TRBJ1-3, with a possible D match to TRBD1 (5 bases). Germline assignment: CDR1 SGHRS and CDR2 YFSETQ. The CDR3 spans 15 residues. The V end was cut by 0 bases, the J end by 4 bases, with 11 bases between. The CDR3 region is CASSLGGTEGNTIYF. CDR3 coding DNA: TGCGCCAGCAGCTTGGGTGGGACGGAGGGAAACACCATATATTTT.

This chain connects TRBV7-9 to TRBJ2-7; D may be TRBD2 (5 bases). Germline loops: CDR1 SEHNR, CDR2 FQNEAQ (reference sequence). This CDR3 is 13 amino acids long. Trimming took 6 bases from V and 3 from J, leaving 12 bases between them. This CDR3 is CASSASSHYEQYF. CDR3 DNA sequence: TGTGCCAGCAGTGCTAGCTCCCACTACGAGCAGTACTTC.

V usage is TRBV20-1 and J usage is TRBJ2-5; 10 bases align to TRBD2. The length of the CDR3 is 15 residues. J gave up 5 bases and V 2 bases, and 8 bases lay outside the gene matches. CDR1 and CDR2 (germline): DFQATT, SNEGSKA (reference sequence). The CDR3 loop reads CSARILAGFDETQYF. The CDR3 DNA sequence: TGCAGTGCTAGAATACTAGCGGGATTCGATGAGACCCAGTACTTC.

This clonotype was seen ten or more times. The J gene is TRBJ2-5, the V gene TRBV5-1; no reliable D call. The CDR3 extends over 15 amino acids. Trimming removed 0 bases from V and 5 bases from J, with 14 bases in between. Germline lookup yields CDR1 SGHRS and CDR2 YFSETQ. The chain's CDR3 is CASSLAGVVTETQYF. The DNA of the CDR3 is TGCGCCAGCAGCTTGGCCGGCGTGGTTACCGAGACCCAGTACTTC.

This clonotype was detected many times. This rearrangement joins TRBV20-1 to TRBJ1-1; TRBD1 might be the D (5 bases). Germline CDR1 and CDR2: DFQATT and SNEGSKA (reference sequence). CDR3 length: 11 residues. Trimming cost V 3 bases and J 7 bases, with 9 bases left between them. Here the CDR3 reads CSARGDLEAFF. CDR3 nucleotides: TGCAGTGCTAGGGGGGATCTTGAAGCTTTCTTT.